This T cell receptor beta chain was sequenced for a study of blood T cell repertoires in COVID-19. In the study overall: Samples came from the United States, Italy and Spain, spanning acute and convalescent COVID-19. Sample material is recorded as cDNA or gDNA derived from T cells, B-cell-depleted T cells, or PBMCs.

Per the original methods: From reference gene primer amplification, estimates of nucleated cell counts were derived. This table comes from immunoSEQ multiplex PCR, and its TCRdb copy is limited to in-frame clones, with some not included. That table supplies the V and J calls and clone size; D and trimming were determined from the DNA. The sample gives 150,000 or so clones, approximately 85% of which show up once; around 8% is in the top ten. Germline V lookup: CDR1 LNHDA, CDR2 SQIVND (reference sequence). The CDR3 spans 15 residues. Trimming removed 4 bases from V and 1 base from J, with 13 bases in between.

Sequencing was performed on peripheral blood. The origin of this receptor is an older woman with COVID-19, enrolled during active disease. The chain uses TRBV19 and TRBJ2-5, with D maybe TRBD1 (5 bases). As DNA, the CDR3 is TGTGCCAGTAGTAGTCAGGGTTCAGCCCAAGAGACCCAGTACTTC. This gives the protein CASSSQGSAQETQYF.